These 30 T cell receptor beta chains originate from one sample sequenced in a study of T cell repertoires in cytomegalovirus infection. For these TCRs, the target antigens are not known. TCRdb fed the reads into MiXCR, producing one record per CDR3 protein. Of approximately 74,000 distinct CDR3 sequences in the sample, roughly 37% were seen once. The sample was CD8+ T cells from cultured PBMCs, taken from culture after CMV antigen stimulation. The receptor source for this set is a human donor in good health (CMV status not recorded). Some clones in this sample may be carry-over from other donors' samples.

The chain is built from TRBV10-3 and TRBJ2-7; 10 nucleotides match TRBD1. The junction had 8 bases not matched to a gene; V was cut back by 6 bases and J by 3 bases. This CDR3 is built from 15 residues. Looked up from germline, CDR1 is ENHRY and CDR2 is SYGVKD. As DNA, the CDR3 is TGTGCCATCAGCGGGGCGGGACAGGGGATCTACGAGCAGTACTTC. The encoded protein is CAISGAGQGIYEQYF.

This chain uses TRBV19 with TRBJ1-5; weak D call: TRBD1 (6 bases). V dropped 6 bases and J dropped 4 bases, with 16 bases sitting between them. CDR3 size: 15 residues. Germline CDR1 and CDR2: LNHDA and SQIVND (reference sequence). CDR3 loop: CASSLDRYQNQPQHF. In nucleotides, the CDR3 is TGTGCCAGTAGCCTGGACAGATACCAAAATCAGCCCCAGCATTTT.

This sequence joins TRBV29-1 and TRBJ2-7; D is undetermined. Germline CDR1 reads SQVTM; CDR2 reads ANQGSEA. The CDR3 has 13 amino acids. V was pared by 6 bases and J by 0 bases, with 12 bases between. CDR3 in amino acids: CSVVLSDSYEQYF. CDR3 DNA sequence: TGCAGCGTCGTGCTATCGGACTCCTACGAGCAGTACTTC.

The chain employs TRBV2 and TRBJ2-7; 10 nucleotides match TRBD1. V dropped 6 bases and J dropped 5; count of bases not matched to a gene: 10. The length of the CDR3 is 15 residues. The germline gives CDR1 SNHLY, CDR2 FYNNEI. This chain's CDR3 is CASSPTGGLVHEQYF. Here the CDR3 DNA reads TGTGCCAGCAGCCCGACAGGGGGCTTAGTCCACGAGCAGTACTTC.

This clonotype was detected a few times. The rearrangement joins TRBV7-6 to TRBJ1-5; no definite D call. The length of the CDR3 is 15 residues. The germline CDR1 and CDR2 sequences are SGHVS and FNYEAQ. Trimming stripped 2 bases from V and 1 base from J, with 9 bases between. The CDR3 bases are TGTGCCAGCAGCTTATCGGGCGGGAGCAATCAGCCCCAGCATTTT. Protein: CASSLSGGSNQPQHF.

This chain joins TRBV27 and TRBJ2-7; 7 nucleotides line up with TRBD1. V lost 0 bases to trimming and J lost 6 bases; unmatched junction nucleotides: 11. Germline lookup yields CDR1 MNHEY and CDR2 SMNVEV (reference sequence). The CDR3 runs to 16 residues. The CDR3: CASSLSRRRGTVEQYF. CDR3 DNA sequence: TGTGCCAGCAGTTTATCCCGGCGCAGGGGGACGGTCGAGCAGTACTTC.

This clonotype was counted only a few times. This chain uses TRBV7-2 with TRBJ2-1, with D possibly being TRBD2 (6 bases). Germline CDR1 reads SGHTA; CDR2 reads FQGNSA. The CDR3 extends over 12 amino acids. The V end lost 1 base, the J end lost 11 bases, and 9 bases lay between the germline ends. The CDR3 reads CASSLGGAQQFF. The DNA of the CDR3 is TGTGCCAGCAGCTTAGGCGGGGCCCAGCAGTTCTTC.

This clonotype was seen repeatedly, ten times or more. The V call is TRBV28, the J call TRBJ2-7; unclear D gene. V dropped 2 bases and J dropped 1 base, with 12 bases sitting between them. The CDR3 is 15 amino acids. Germline V gene sequence: CDR1 MDHEN, CDR2 SYDVKM. The CDR3 region has the DNA TGTGCCAGCAGTTTAGTCCTTAGCCTATCCTACGAGCAGTACTTC. Translating it yields CASSLVLSLSYEQYF.

For the CDR3, the DNA is TGCGCCAGCAGCGACGGGGTTCCCCCTAACTATGGCTACACCTTC. It is translated as CASSDGVPPNYGYTF. The rearrangement joins TRBV5-1 to TRBJ1-2; D is ambiguous. CDR3 size: 15 residues. V lost 4 bases and J lost 0, with 13 bases in between. In germline, CDR1 is SGHRS, CDR2 YFSETQ.

This clonotype was seen many times. This chain connects TRBV7-2 to TRBJ2-5; TRBD2 agrees at 10 bases. V lost 5 bases, J lost 7 bases, and 16 bases stayed unmatched. This CDR3 spans 17 amino acids. Germline CDR1 is SGHTA and CDR2 is FQGNSA. The CDR3 DNA is TGTGCCAGCAGCCTACCACTAGCGGGGACTCGCCCGGGGACCCAGTACTTC. Its protein is CASSLPLAGTRPGTQYF.

The CDR3 DNA reads as TGTGCCAGCAGCCCGGGGGGGTTCTCTGGAAACACCATATATTTT. This gives the protein CASSPGGFSGNTIYF. The chain carries TRBV7-9 and TRBJ1-3; D is possibly TRBD1 (5 bases). Germline CDR1 and CDR2: SEHNR and FQNEAQ (reference sequence). The CDR3 runs to 15 residues. Trimming took off 5 bases at V and 0 bases at J, with 11 bases between the two ends.

The chain is built from TRBV7-4 and TRBJ1-2; possible D gene TRBD1, 5 bases. Germline CDR1 is SGHVT and CDR2 is SQSDAQ. The CDR3 length is 14 residues. Trimming left V 0 bases short and J 8 bases short, with 13 bases between. This chain's CDR3 is CASSLAGQGAGYTF. In nucleotides, the CDR3 is TGTGCCAGCAGCTTAGCAGGCCAGGGTGCCGGCTACACCTTC.

Note on this clonotype: One end of the junction is discordant with germline, which a read error may explain. The J gene is TRBJ2-7, the V gene TRBV2; D is possibly TRBD2 (6 bases). Germline V lookup: CDR1 SNHLY, CDR2 FYNNEI. CDR3 size: 13 residues. The CDR3 reads CASSGLVSDEQYF. Written as DNA, the CDR3 is TGTGCCAGCAGTGGACTAGTCTCCGACGAGCAGTACTTC.

The chain has TRBV4-2 and TRBJ2-5, with 11 bases that match TRBD2. V was pared by 0 bases and J by 5 bases, with 11 bases of the junction left unmatched. This CDR3 has 18 amino acids. Looked up from germline, CDR1 is LGHNA and CDR2 is YNFKEQ. CDR3 coding DNA: TGTGCCAGCAGCCAAGATTGGGTAGCGGGGGGGCCTGGGGAGACCCAGTACTTC. Residues: CASSQDWVAGGPGETQYF.

The chain joins TRBV6-1 to TRBJ2-7; possibly TRBD2 for D (5 bases). Trimming took off 7 bases at V and 4 bases at J, with 17 bases between the two ends. The CDR3 is 14 residues long. Germline CDR1 reads MNHNS; CDR2 reads SASEGT. Here the CDR3 reads CASKGYGELYEQYF. CDR3 nucleotide sequence: TGTGCCAGCAAAGGGTACGGGGAACTTTACGAGCAGTACTTC.

This clonotype has a handful of counts. The chain couples TRBV10-3 to TRBJ2-7, with 8 bases that match TRBD1. Germline CDR1 reads ENHRY; CDR2 reads SYGVKD. V shed 4 bases and J 0 bases; nucleotides not matched to a gene: 2. CDR3 size: 14 residues. CDR3 coding DNA: TGTGCCATCAGTGGACAGGGGAGCTCCTACGAGCAGTACTTC. Amino acids: CAISGQGSSYEQYF.

The chain joins TRBV27 to TRBJ1-2; the D gene is possibly TRBD1 (5 bases). The CDR3 contains 15 residues. Looked up from germline, CDR1 is MNHEY and CDR2 is SMNVEV (reference sequence). The V and J ends lost 2 bases and 2 bases respectively, with 12 bases between them. CDR3 sequence (DNA): TGTGCCAGCAGTTTAGTTGCCCAGGGAAACTATGGCTACACCTTC. Its translation: CASSLVAQGNYGYTF.

The CDR3 sequence is CASRGPPEQYF. Here the CDR3 DNA reads TGTGCCAGCAGAGGTCCCCCCGAGCAGTACTTC. The chain joins TRBV7-4 to TRBJ2-7; D unresolved. CDR3 length equals 11 residues. Germline CDR1 and CDR2: SGHVT and SQSDAQ. V gave up 6 bases and J gave up 6 bases, with 9 bases separating them.

Only a few counts were recorded for this clonotype. This rearrangement joins TRBV7-2 to TRBJ2-1; D gene unclear. Germline CDR1 and CDR2: SGHTA and FQGNSA. CDR3 length equals 14 residues. The V end lost 5 bases, the J end lost 4 bases, and 12 bases lay between the germline ends. The DNA for the CDR3 is TGTGCCAGCAGCGCCTTTAGGAGTTACAATGAGCAGTTCTTC. It encodes CASSAFRSYNEQFF.

The chain combines TRBV20-1 with TRBJ2-7; TRBD2 aligns across 10 bases. This CDR3 has 14 amino acids. With V trimmed by 6 bases and J by 0 bases, 5 bases remained unmatched. CDR1 is DFQATT and CDR2 is SNEGSKA in the germline V gene (reference sequence). The CDR3 here is CSASGLAYSYEQYF. The CDR3 DNA sequence: TGCAGTGCGTCGGGACTAGCGTACTCCTACGAGCAGTACTTC.

V is TRBV19 and J is TRBJ2-2; D call uncertain. V shed 5 bases and J shed 1 base, with 11 bases lying between them. This CDR3 is 15 amino acids long. Germline CDR1 is LNHDA and CDR2 is SQIVND (reference sequence). Here the CDR3 DNA reads TGTGCCAGTAGTTATACCCTGTTGAACACCGGGGAGCTGTTTTTT. As protein: CASSYTLLNTGELFF.

The chain carries TRBV28 and TRBJ2-6; D remains unclear. The CDR3 is made up of 14 amino acids. Trimming cost V 9 bases and J 2 bases, with 11 bases left between them. Germline assignment: CDR1 MDHEN and CDR2 SYDVKM. The CDR3 loop reads CASKKGTGANVLTF. For the CDR3, the DNA is TGTGCCAGTAAAAAAGGGACTGGGGCCAACGTCCTGACTTTC.

V gene TRBV7-9 combines with J gene TRBJ2-7, with D uncertain. This CDR3 comprises 12 residues. Germline values: CDR1 SEHNR, CDR2 FQNEAQ (reference sequence). V shed 1 base and J shed 3 bases, with 4 bases lying between them. The CDR3 DNA follows: TGTGCCAGCAGCTTAGTAATCTACGAGCAGTACTTC. Its protein product is CASSLVIYEQYF.

This clonotype was recorded at least ten times. This chain uses TRBV12-3 or TRBV12-4 with TRBJ2-2, with TRBD1 matching over 11 bases. V lost 2 bases and J lost 5; bases outside the gene matches: 4. The CDR3 sequence is 16 residues long. CDR3 nucleotide sequence: TGTGCCAGCAGTTTATACGGGACAGGGGGTACCGGGGAGCTGTTTTTT. It encodes CASSLYGTGGTGELFF.

CDR3 coding DNA: TGCGCCAGCAGCCAGGGGCGGGACACAGATACGCAGTATTTT. This translates into CASSQGRDTDTQYF. The V call is TRBV4-1, the J call TRBJ2-3; possibly TRBD2 for D (6 bases). This CDR3 has 14 amino acids. The V end lost 3 bases, the J end lost 2 bases, and 9 bases lay between the germline ends. Germline CDR1 and CDR2: MGHRA and YSYEKL.

This chain links TRBV9 with TRBJ2-1; either TRBD1 or TRBD2 may fit D (5 bases each). The germline gives CDR1 SGDLS, CDR2 YYNGEE. CDR3 length: 15 amino acids. With 0 bases removed from V and 1 base from J, the gap between germline ends came to 8 bases. The CDR3 nucleotides read TGTGCCAGCAGCGTAGATGGGGGATCCTACAATGAGCAGTTCTTC. Translated: CASSVDGGSYNEQFF.

V usage is TRBV12-5 and J usage is TRBJ2-7; 7 positions agree with TRBD1. The CDR3 covers 17 residues. V was pared by 3 bases and J by 0 bases, with 11 bases of the junction left unmatched. The germline V gene encodes CDR1 LGHNT and CDR2 FRNRAP. This CDR3 reads CASGFALRGNPSYEQYF. The CDR3 DNA reads TGTGCTAGTGGTTTTGCACTCAGGGGGAACCCCTCCTACGAGCAGTACTTC. Complete variable domain (other parts from reference TRBV12-5 and TRBJ2-7): DARVTQTPRHKVTEMGQEVTMRCQPILGHNTVFWYRQTMMQGLELLAYFRNRAPLDDSGMPKDRFSAEMPDATLATLKIQPSEPRDSAVYFCASGFALRGNPSYEQYFGPGTRLTVT.

The chain couples TRBV4-3 to TRBJ2-1; D gene unclear. This CDR3 contains 17 residues. V lost 2 bases and J 8 bases, leaving 22 bases between the germline ends. Germline lookup yields CDR1 LGHNA and CDR2 YSLEER. The chain's CDR3 is CASSQHPKAAGYDEQFF. CDR3 DNA sequence: TGCGCCAGCAGCCAACACCCCAAGGCCGCTGGGTACGATGAGCAGTTCTTC.

V usage is TRBV29-1 and J usage is TRBJ2-1, with D unresolved. The length of the CDR3 is 10 residues. Trimming removed 7 bases at V and 8 bases at J, with 9 bases between. Germline CDR1 reads SQVTM; CDR2 reads ANQGSEA. The CDR3 here is CSALSDEQFF. CDR3 DNA: TGCAGCGCCTTGTCGGATGAGCAGTTCTTC.

This clonotype was observed a handful of times. The V and J genes are TRBV5-6 and TRBJ1-5; the D gene is possibly TRBD1 (5 bases). V dropped 4 bases and J dropped 6 bases, with 20 bases sitting between them. CDR1 is SGHDT, CDR2 YYEEEE, per germline. The CDR3 extends over 16 amino acids. The CDR3 loop reads CASSRRATGYGQPQHF. The CDR3 coding sequence is TGTGCCAGCAGCCGCAGGGCCACAGGTTACGGTCAGCCCCAGCATTTT.